This TCR beta chain is from a study of T cell repertoires in cytomegalovirus infection. As for the study in general: Used in the study were CMV epitopes, some recently identified and HLA-C-restricted, others well-studied and HLA-B-restricted.

Only a few counts were recorded for this clonotype. As yet, its antigen is unknown. TCRdb processed the reads anew with MiXCR; each CDR3 protein has one entry. The sample includes about 310,000 distinct CDR3 sequences, 25% of them seen just once. The CDR3 loop spans 17 amino acids. Germline V CDR1 and CDR2: MNHNS, SASEGT. V was clipped by 6 bases and J by 2 bases, with 21 bases between them. The chain employs TRBV6-1 and TRBJ2-3, with D perhaps matching TRBD1 (5 bases). This sequence was found in a human donor in good health (CMV status not recorded). Some clones in this sample may be carry-over from other donors' samples. The input for sequencing was cultured PBMCs, taken from culture after CMV antigen stimulation. The CDR3 spells CASRSYGQAADTDTQYF. CDR3 DNA: TGTGCCAGCAGAAGTTACGGACAAGCCGCAGACACAGATACGCAGTATTTT.